This entry concerns a single T cell receptor (beta chain). This entry is derived from a study of blood T cell repertoires in COVID-19. On the study more broadly: Acute and convalescent COVID-19 samples came from the United States, Italy and Spain. T cells, B-cell-depleted T cells, or PBMCs provided the cDNA or gDNA that served as material.

From germline, CDR1 is ENHRY and CDR2 SYGVKD. There are 13 residues in the CDR3. Trimming at V came to 4 bases and at J to 5 bases, leaving 4 bases not matched to a gene. Study processing details: Amplification of reference gene primers provided the estimated nucleated cell counts. Generated by immunoSEQ multiplex PCR, the TCRdb table keeps only in-frame clones and is missing some. V and J calls and clone size are as listed in that table; D and trimming were resolved from the DNA. The sample has about 260,000 clones; 87% are singletons. J is TRBJ2-5 and V is TRBV10-3, with 7 bases identical to TRBD1. The TCR originated in a woman aged 35 to 49 who had recovered from COVID-19. The source material was peripheral blood. The CDR3 DNA reads as TGTGCCATCAGTGGACAGGGTTGGGAGACCCAGTACTTC. This sequence encodes CAISGQGWETQYF.